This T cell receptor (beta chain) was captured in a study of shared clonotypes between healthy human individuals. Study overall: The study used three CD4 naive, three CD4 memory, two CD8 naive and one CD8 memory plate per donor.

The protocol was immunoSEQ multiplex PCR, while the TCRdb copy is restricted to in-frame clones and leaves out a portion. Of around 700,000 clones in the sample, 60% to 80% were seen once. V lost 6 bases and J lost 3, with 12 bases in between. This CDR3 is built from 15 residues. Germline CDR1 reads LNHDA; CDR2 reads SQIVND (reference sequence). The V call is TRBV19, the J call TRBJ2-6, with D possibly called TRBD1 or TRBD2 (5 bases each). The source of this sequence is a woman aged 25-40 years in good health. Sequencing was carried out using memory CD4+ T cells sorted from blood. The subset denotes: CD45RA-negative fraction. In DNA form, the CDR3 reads TGTGCCAGTAGCTTGGGGGTGGATGGGGCCAACGTCCTGACTTTC. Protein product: CASSLGVDGANVLTF.